This T cell receptor beta chain was profiled in a study of spatial heterogeneity in lung cancer. On the study more broadly: For the average unique TCR and UMI combination, more than 9.5 occurrences appeared in raw reads.

Regarding time point: blood at routine non-recurrence follow-up after resection. The input material, whole RNA from tumor, nontumor lung or frozen PBMC, was sequenced unsorted. Single TCR cDNA molecules each had their own unique molecular identifier. TCRdb re-called the 5' RACE reads through MiXCR, storing one row per CDR3 protein. Of around 18,000 distinct CDR3 sequences listed, about 10% are singletons. The germline V gene encodes CDR1 SGHRS and CDR2 YFSETQ. Unmatched junction bases numbered 7, after V lost 0 bases and J lost 5 bases. CDR3 length equals 17 residues. The genes are TRBV5-1 and TRBJ2-2; 10 bases match TRBD1. The TCR sequence derives from a male donor with early-stage non-small cell lung cancer. Specimen: PBMCs, collected at follow-up. The CDR3 DNA reads TGCGCCAGCAGCTTGGGGACAGGGGGTCTTCTGACCGGGGAGCTGTTTTTT. Amino acid sequence: CASSLGTGGLLTGELFF.